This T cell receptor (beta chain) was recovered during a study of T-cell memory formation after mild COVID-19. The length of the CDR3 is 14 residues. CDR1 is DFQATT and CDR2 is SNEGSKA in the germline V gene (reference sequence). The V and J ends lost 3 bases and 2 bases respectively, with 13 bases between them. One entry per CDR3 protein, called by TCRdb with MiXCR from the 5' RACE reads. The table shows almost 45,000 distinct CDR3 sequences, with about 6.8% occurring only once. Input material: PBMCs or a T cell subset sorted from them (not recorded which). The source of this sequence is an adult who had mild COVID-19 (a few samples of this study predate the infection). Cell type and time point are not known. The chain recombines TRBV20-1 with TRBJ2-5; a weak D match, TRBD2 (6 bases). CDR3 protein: CSARSGSPQETQYF. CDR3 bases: TGCAGTGCTAGGTCCGGGAGTCCACAAGAGACCCAGTACTTC.